A single sample gave rise to the 25 T cell receptor beta chains below, sequenced in a study of blood T cell repertoires in COVID-19. This table comes from immunoSEQ multiplex PCR, and its TCRdb copy is limited to in-frame clones, with some not included. The top ten clones hold approximately 2.5% of a sample with about 75,000 clones, roughly nine tenths of them seen once. What was sequenced was peripheral blood. Receptors were obtained from a human donor in a cohort sampled during active COVID-19.

The CDR3 loop is CATSAPGGGSNEQFF. Written as DNA, the CDR3 is TGTGCCACCAGCGCCCCGGGGGGCGGATCCAATGAGCAGTTCTTC. The rearrangement links TRBV15 to TRBJ2-1, with D maybe TRBD2 (7 bases). Germline V gene lookup returns CDR1 LNHNV and CDR2 YYDKDF (reference sequence). There are 15 residues in the CDR3. V shed 5 bases and J shed 6 bases, with 17 bases lying between them.

This chain connects TRBV19 to TRBJ2-2; 12 nucleotides align to TRBD2. J gave up 1 base and V 7 bases, and 4 bases lay outside the gene matches. This CDR3 is built from 16 residues. Germline CDR1 LNHDA, CDR2 SQIVND (reference sequence). Here the CDR3 reads CASTKLAGGNTGELFF. The CDR3 DNA reads TGTGCCAGTACCAAACTAGCGGGGGGGAACACCGGGGAGCTGTTTTTT.

This rearrangement joins TRBV4-3 to TRBJ1-4; 7 bases align to TRBD1. V lost 3 bases and J lost 0; bases outside the gene matches: 7. From germline, CDR1 is LGHNA and CDR2 YSLEER. This CDR3 has 17 residues. CDR3 DNA: TGCGCCAGCAGCCAGGGAAGGGGGCTAGCAACTAATGAAAAACTGTTTTTT. Translated: CASSQGRGLATNEKLFF.

This chain links TRBV18 with TRBJ2-7, with 10 bases matching TRBD1. The J segment lost 0 bases and the V segment lost 3 bases, leaving 11 bases of the junction unmatched. The CDR3 loop spans 18 amino acids. Per germline, CDR1 KGHSH and CDR2 LQKENI. DNA of the CDR3: TGTGCCAGCTCACCGAGATCCTCGACAGGGGGCTACTCCTACGAGCAGTACTTC. Its protein product is CASSPRSSTGGYSYEQYF. The full variable domain, with the rest looked up from reference TRBV18 and TRBJ2-7, is NAGVMQNPRHLVRRRGQEARLRCSPMKGHSHVYWYRQLPEEGLKFMVYLQKENIIDESGMPKERFSAEFPKEGPSILRIQQVVRGDSAAYFCASSPRSSTGGYSYEQYFGPGTRLTVT.

This clone was observed a single time. The J gene is TRBJ2-1, the V gene TRBV15; no definite D call. Trimming pared 0 bases from V and 8 bases from J, leaving 11 bases between. The CDR3 extends over 14 amino acids. Germline-derived CDR1 and CDR2 are LNHNV and YYDKDF (reference sequence). CDR3: CATSRDSRGDEQFF. Here the CDR3 DNA reads TGTGCCACCAGCAGAGATTCACGAGGTGATGAGCAGTTCTTC.

J is TRBJ2-1 and V is TRBV4-2, with 12 nucleotides matching TRBD2. The V gene end was trimmed by 6 bases and the J gene end by 1 base; junction bases not matched to a gene: 7. The CDR3 has 17 amino acids. From germline, CDR1 is LGHNA and CDR2 YNFKEQ. CDR3 DNA sequence: TGTGCCAGCAGGGGAAGGGGACTAGCGGGTTCCTACAATGAGCAGTTCTTC. Translated, it gives CASRGRGLAGSYNEQFF.

This rearrangement joins TRBV6-4 to TRBJ1-2; 9 positions agree with TRBD1. Germline V gene lookup returns CDR1 MRHNA and CDR2 SNTAGT. The CDR3 is 14 residues long. Trimming removed 5 bases from V and 7 bases from J; junction bases left unmatched: 8. The CDR3 bases are TGTGCCAGCAGTACCGGGACAGGGTCCGGTGGCTACACCTTC. Its protein product is CASSTGTGSGGYTF.

V gene TRBV14 combines with J gene TRBJ1-3; D remains unclear. Germline lookup yields CDR1 SGHDN and CDR2 FVKESK. V lost 3 bases, J lost 2 bases, and 11 bases lay in between. The CDR3 covers 15 residues. The chain's CDR3 is CASSQRRGPGNTIYF. CDR3 nucleotides: TGTGCCAGCAGCCAGCGTCGGGGTCCTGGAAACACCATATATTTT. The full variable domain, completed using reference TRBV14 and TRBJ1-3, is EAGVTQFPSHSVIEKGQTVTLRCDPISGHDNLYWYRRVMGKEIKFLLHFVKESKQDESGMPNNRFLAERTGGTYSTLKVQPAELEDSGVYFCASSQRRGPGNTIYFGEGSWLTVV.

This chain joins TRBV7-2 and TRBJ2-1, with 7 bases fitting TRBD2. This CDR3 is 14 amino acids long. After removal of 5 bases from V and 4 bases from J, the junction contained 5 bases not matched to a gene. The V gene's germline CDR1 is SGHTA and CDR2 FQGNSA. CDR3 residues: CASSGGREYNEQFF. In nucleotides, the CDR3 is TGTGCCAGCAGCGGGGGGAGGGAATACAATGAGCAGTTCTTC.

J is TRBJ2-7 and V is TRBV15; the match to TRBD2 covers 9 bases. The V segment lost 0 bases and the J segment 1 base; nucleotides outside the gene matches: 10. CDR3 length: 18 residues. Germline V gene lookup returns CDR1 LNHNV and CDR2 YYDKDF (reference sequence). The CDR3 nucleotides are TGTGCCACCAGCAGAGACTTGACGGCTAGCGGGGATTCCTACGAGCAGTACTTC. Its translation is CATSRDLTASGDSYEQYF.

The chain links TRBV28 to TRBJ1-5; weak D call: TRBD1 (5 bases). There are 14 residues in the CDR3. The germline V gene encodes CDR1 MDHEN and CDR2 SYDVKM. Trimming shortened V by 6 bases and J by 3 bases, and 12 bases separated the two germline ends. The CDR3 sequence is CASRTVVFNQPQHF. In nucleotides, the CDR3 is TGTGCCAGCAGGACAGTCGTGTTCAATCAGCCCCAGCATTTT.

This clone was seen a few times. The chain carries TRBV6-2 or TRBV6-3 and TRBJ2-1, with 7 bases lining up with TRBD2. With V trimmed by 3 bases and J by 4 bases, 6 bases remained unmatched. The length of the CDR3 is 15 residues. Germline CDR1 MNHEY, CDR2 SVGEGT. The CDR3 nucleotides read TGTGCCAGCAGTTATAGGCGGGGGACTTACAATGAGCAGTTCTTC. It translates to CASSYRRGTYNEQFF.

The genes are TRBV24-1 and TRBJ2-2; the match to TRBD2 covers 9 bases. Losses at the gene ends were 0 bases for V and 1 base for J; bases not matched to a gene: 8. CDR1 and CDR2 from the germline V gene are KGHDR and SFDVKD. This CDR3 contains 19 residues. The CDR3 DNA reads TGTGCCACCAGTGATTTGTACGTCGGACTAGCGCAGAACACCGGGGAGCTGTTTTTT. This sequence encodes CATSDLYVGLAQNTGELFF.

The CDR3 coding sequence is TGTGCCAGCAGCGAACTAGCGGGCACAGATACGCAGTATTTT. Translation gives CASSELAGTDTQYF. This sequence joins TRBV6-4 and TRBJ2-3; TRBD2 aligns across 8 bases. Germline CDR1 reads MRHNA; CDR2 reads SNTAGT. This CDR3 contains 14 residues. V trimming: 6 bases; J trimming: 1 base; junction bases outside the gene matches: 3.

This chain uses TRBV29-1 with TRBJ1-1; perhaps TRBD1 as D (5 bases). CDR3 size: 15 residues. The germline V gene has CDR1 SQVTM and CDR2 ANQGSEA. Trimming stripped 2 bases from V and 1 base from J, with 14 bases between. The CDR3 is CSVELNKGPNTEAFF. CDR3 DNA sequence: TGCAGCGTTGAACTGAATAAGGGGCCGAACACTGAAGCTTTCTTT. Combining the CDR3 with reference TRBV29-1 and TRBJ1-1 gives the whole variable domain SAVISQKPSRDICQRGTSLTIQCQVDSQVTMMFWYRQQPGQSLTLIATANQGSEATYESGFVIDKFPISRPNLTFSTLTVSNMSPEDSSIYLCSVELNKGPNTEAFFGQGTRLTVV.

The genes are TRBV4-3 and TRBJ2-2; D gene unclear. V lost 2 bases, J lost 6 bases, and 13 bases lay in between. The CDR3 consists of 15 residues. The V gene's germline CDR1 is LGHNA and CDR2 YSLEER. The CDR3 loop is CASSQLSQRAGELFF. The CDR3, as DNA: TGCGCCAGCAGCCAACTTTCTCAGCGCGCCGGGGAGCTGTTTTTT.

The rearrangement links TRBV15 to TRBJ2-2, with a tentative D call TRBD2 (6 bases). This CDR3 is built from 17 residues. With 0 bases removed from V and 2 bases from J, the gap between germline ends came to 13 bases. CDR1 and CDR2 from the germline V gene are LNHNV and YYDKDF (reference sequence). CDR3 residues: CATSRDLIAANTGELFF. CDR3 in DNA: TGTGCCACCAGCAGAGATCTTATAGCGGCAAACACCGGGGAGCTGTTTTTT.

The chain is built from TRBV6-2 or TRBV6-3 and TRBJ2-1, with 8 nucleotides matching TRBD2. Losses at the gene ends were 4 bases for V and 8 bases for J; bases not matched to a gene: 7. Germline assignment: CDR1 MNHEY and CDR2 SVGEGT. This CDR3 has 14 amino acids. CDR3 DNA sequence: TGTGCCAGCAGTTCCGGGGGGGCTATAGATGAGCAGTTCTTC. The encoded protein is CASSSGGAIDEQFF.

This clone was detected only once. This chain uses TRBV19 with TRBJ1-5, with 9 positions matching TRBD1. The ends lost 6 bases at V and 3 bases at J; junction bases unmatched: 9. This CDR3 comprises 16 residues. Germline V gives CDR1 LNHDA, CDR2 SQIVND (reference sequence). The CDR3 region has the DNA TGTGCCAGTAGGGCCGGGACAGGGCAAGCCAATCAGCCCCAGCATTTT. It specifies CASRAGTGQANQPQHF.

This chain links TRBV9 with TRBJ2-4, with D maybe TRBD2 (5 bases). CDR1 is SGDLS and CDR2 is YYNGEE in the germline V gene. This CDR3 comprises 14 residues. Trimming left V 2 bases short and J 4 bases short, with 10 bases between. This CDR3 is CASSVGNRKNIQYF. The CDR3 DNA reads TGTGCCAGCAGCGTCGGGAATCGGAAAAACATTCAGTACTTC. Supplemented by reference TRBV9 and TRBJ2-4, the full variable domain reads DSGVTQTPKHLITATGQRVTLRCSPRSGDLSVYWYQQSLDQGLQFLIQYYNGEERAKGNILERFSAQQFPDLHSELNLSSLELGDSALYFCASSVGNRKNIQYFGAGTRLSVL.

This chain connects TRBV4-2 to TRBJ2-7; a weak D match, TRBD2 (6 bases). Trimming pared 1 base from V and 2 bases from J, leaving 6 bases between. Per the germline V gene, CDR1 is LGHNA and CDR2 is YNFKEQ. CDR3 length equals 13 residues. The CDR3 DNA reads TGTGCCAGCAGCCAAGGGGGGGCCTACGAGCAGTACTTC. Protein product: CASSQGGAYEQYF.

This chain connects TRBV19 to TRBJ2-7; 7 bases line up with TRBD1. Per germline, CDR1 LNHDA and CDR2 SQIVND (reference sequence). Trimming at V came to 5 bases and at J to 3 bases, leaving 10 bases not matched to a gene. The CDR3 length is 15 residues. The CDR3 DNA sequence: TGTGCCAGTAGTGGCCGGGACAGAAACCTCTACGAGCAGTACTTC. Its translation is CASSGRDRNLYEQYF. The complete variable domain, with remaining parts taken from reference TRBV19 and TRBJ2-7, reads DGGITQSPKYLFRKEGQNVTLSCEQNLNHDAMYWYRQDPGQGLRLIYYSQIVNDFQKGDIAEGYSVSREKKESFPLTVTSAQKNPTAFYLCASSGRDRNLYEQYFGPGTRLTVT.

The genes are TRBV2 and TRBJ2-7; 8 positions agree with TRBD1. The ends lost 6 bases at V and 3 bases at J; junction bases unmatched: 4. CDR1 is SNHLY and CDR2 is FYNNEI in the germline V gene. This CDR3 has 13 amino acids. The CDR3 loop reads CASRGQEGYEQYF. As DNA, the CDR3 is TGTGCCAGCAGGGGACAGGAGGGCTACGAGCAGTACTTC.

The chain is built from TRBV4-2 and TRBJ2-3, with a possible D match to TRBD2 (6 bases). CDR1 and CDR2 (germline): LGHNA, YNFKEQ. Trimming took off 0 bases at V and 8 bases at J, with 15 bases between the two ends. The CDR3 covers 15 residues. The CDR3 region has the DNA TGTGCCAGCAGCCAAGAAATAGCGGTTAGGGGTACGCAGTATTTT. Its translation: CASSQEIAVRGTQYF.

The rearrangement joins TRBV6-5 to TRBJ2-3; D gene unclear. The CDR3 has 14 residues. Germline assignment: CDR1 MNHEY and CDR2 SVGAGI. Trimming stripped 6 bases from V and 2 bases from J, with 12 bases between. DNA for the CDR3: TGTGCCAGCAGGCCCCTAGGAGACACAGATACGCAGTATTTT. Translating it yields CASRPLGDTDTQYF.